The present entry profiles one TCR beta chain with its context. What it recognizes is unknown. Within the sample, other DNA sequences also encode this same CDR3. The sample is drawn from a study of shared clonotypes between healthy human individuals. Assay: immunoSEQ multiplex PCR; the TCRdb copy retains only in-frame clones and omits some. The sample has around 2.1 million clones, around 95% seen once; the top ten hold over 0.1%. Deletions cut 0 bases from V and 4 bases from J, with 7 bases between. Germline CDR1 is LGHNA and CDR2 is YSLEER. The CDR3 extends over 13 amino acids. Regarding the study as a whole: Donor clonotype sharing was expected to depend on sequencing depth. Enrolling few donors narrowed the genetic and exposure-history diversity that was represented. Compared with clonotypes that all four donors shared, non-shared clonotypes had lower generation probabilities.

V usage is TRBV4-3 and J usage is TRBJ2-7; possibly TRBD1 or TRBD2 for D (5 bases each). This receptor was obtained from a man between 18 and 35 years old in good health. The source material was naive CD4+ T cells sorted from blood. Subset indicated: CD45RA+ positively selected. CDR3 DNA sequence: TGCGCCAGCAGCCAAGATTGGGGGTACGAGCAGTACTTC. Translated: CASSQDWGYEQYF.